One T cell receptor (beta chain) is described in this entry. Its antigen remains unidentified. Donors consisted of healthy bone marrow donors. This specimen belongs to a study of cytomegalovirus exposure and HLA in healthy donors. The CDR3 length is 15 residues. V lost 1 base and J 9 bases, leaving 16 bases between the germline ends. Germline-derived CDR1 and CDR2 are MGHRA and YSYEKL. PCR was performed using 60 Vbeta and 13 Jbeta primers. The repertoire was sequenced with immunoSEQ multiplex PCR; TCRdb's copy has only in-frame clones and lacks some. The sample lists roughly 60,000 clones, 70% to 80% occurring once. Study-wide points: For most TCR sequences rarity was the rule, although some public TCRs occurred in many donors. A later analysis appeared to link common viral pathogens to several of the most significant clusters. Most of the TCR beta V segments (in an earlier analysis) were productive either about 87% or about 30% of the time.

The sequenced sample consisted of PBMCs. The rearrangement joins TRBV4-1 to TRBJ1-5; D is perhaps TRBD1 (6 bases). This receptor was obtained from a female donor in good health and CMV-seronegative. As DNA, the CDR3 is TGCGCCAGCAGCCAAGCCGGGACACCCCAGAGGCCCCAGCATTTT. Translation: CASSQAGTPQRPQHF.